The 27 T cell receptor beta chains presented below share a single source sample, sequenced in a study of OX40 agonist ivuxolimab in advanced cancers. Repertoires were generated with immunoSEQ multiplex PCR, while TCRdb's copy carries only in-frame clones and drops some. The sample shows 40,000 to 55,000 clones, 75% to 85% of them seen only once. The sample in question was CD4+ or CD8+ T cells sorted from blood, obtained in a trial of the OX40 agonist ivuxolimab. Source of these receptors: an adult with an advanced solid tumor such as melanoma, head and neck, liver or kidney cancer.

This sequence joins TRBV9 and TRBJ1-2, with D tentatively TRBD1 (5 bases). The ends were cut back, 0 bases at V and 0 bases at J, with 9 bases in the middle. Germline V gene lookup returns CDR1 SGDLS and CDR2 YYNGEE. The CDR3 totals 15 residues. The CDR3 spells CASSVEEGANYGYTF. The CDR3 region has the DNA TGTGCCAGCAGCGTAGAGGAAGGGGCTAACTATGGCTACACCTTC.

The chain joins TRBV11-2 to TRBJ2-5, with D perhaps TRBD2 (6 bases). The CDR3 sequence is 13 residues long. Germline values: CDR1 SGHAT, CDR2 FQNNGV. V dropped 5 bases and J dropped 2 bases, with 9 bases sitting between them. DNA of the CDR3: TGTGCCAGCAGCGCAGGACTACAAGAGACCCAGTACTTC. It is translated as CASSAGLQETQYF.

The chain couples TRBV19 to TRBJ2-2, with 8 bases fitting TRBD2. J lost 7 bases, V lost 1 base, and 8 bases had no gene match. This CDR3 spans 16 amino acids. The germline gives CDR1 LNHDA, CDR2 SQIVND (reference sequence). As DNA, the CDR3 is TGTGCCAGTAGTATAGCTCTCGGGAGGGCCGGCGGGGAGCTGTTTTTT. It codes for CASSIALGRAGGELFF.

The chain links TRBV30 to TRBJ2-7, with 8 positions matching TRBD1. The length of the CDR3 is 14 residues. V lost 3 bases and J lost 4; bases outside the gene matches: 8. The germline V gene has CDR1 GTSNPN and CDR2 SVGIG (reference sequence). CDR3 in DNA: TGTGCCTGGAGGGGGACAGGTCATTTTTACGAGCAGTACTTC. Amino acid sequence: CAWRGTGHFYEQYF.

The chain combines TRBV10-3 with TRBJ1-5; weak D call: TRBD1 (6 bases). Trimming cost V 4 bases and J 5 bases, with 9 bases left between them. The CDR3 covers 13 residues. The germline gives CDR1 ENHRY, CDR2 SYGVKD. CDR3 nucleotides: TGTGCCATCAGTGGGGGGGCGTATCAGCCCCAGCATTTT. Its translation: CAISGGAYQPQHF.

The chain is built from TRBV27 and TRBJ2-3, with 12 bases matching TRBD2. Germline CDR1 is MNHEY and CDR2 is SMNVEV (reference sequence). This CDR3 has 16 amino acids. Trimming cost V 10 bases and J 3 bases; bases outside gene matches: 11. The CDR3 sequence: CATQETSGRQTDTQYF. In DNA, the CDR3 is TGTGCCACCCAGGAGACTAGCGGGAGACAAACAGATACGCAGTATTTT.

The rearrangement uses TRBV5-1 and TRBJ2-5; TRBD2 agrees at 7 bases. Germline values: CDR1 SGHRS, CDR2 YFSETQ. The CDR3 has 15 amino acids. The trim removed 1 base at V and 2 bases at J, leaving 5 bases unmatched. CDR3 DNA sequence: TGCGCCAGCAGCTTGACGGGACTAAATCAAGAGACCCAGTACTTC. Protein: CASSLTGLNQETQYF.

The chain carries TRBV5-5 and TRBJ1-1; D is perhaps TRBD1 (5 bases). CDR1 is SGHKS and CDR2 is YYEKEE in the germline V gene (reference sequence). The CDR3 extends over 15 amino acids. V lost 4 bases and J 0 bases, leaving 13 bases between the germline ends. CDR3 amino acids: CASSMGRQMNTEAFF. The CDR3 DNA reads TGTGCCAGCAGCATGGGACGGCAAATGAACACTGAAGCTTTCTTT.

The rearrangement uses TRBV6-5 and TRBJ2-2; 7 bases are a match to TRBD2. Germline CDR1 is MNHEY and CDR2 is SVGAGI. The CDR3 has 14 amino acids. The V segment lost 5 bases and the J segment 4 bases; nucleotides outside the gene matches: 4. The CDR3: CASSRDYLTGELFF. As DNA, the CDR3 is TGTGCCAGCAGTCGGGACTACCTCACCGGGGAGCTGTTTTTT.

The chain employs TRBV9 and TRBJ1-5, with 7 bases that match TRBD1. The V and J ends lost 3 bases and 3 bases, in that order; junction bases with no gene match: 6. Germline V gene data show CDR1 as SGDLS and CDR2 as YYNGEE. The CDR3 consists of 15 residues. CDR3 sequence (DNA): TGTGCCAGCAGCGCCCAAGGGGGCCACAATCAGCCCCAGCATTTT. Protein: CASSAQGGHNQPQHF.

This clone was seen a handful of times. The chain uses TRBV29-1 and TRBJ1-2, with 9 bases that match TRBD1. The J segment lost 8 bases and the V segment lost 7 bases, leaving 8 bases of the junction unmatched. Germline V gene lookup returns CDR1 SQVTM and CDR2 ANQGSEA. The length of the CDR3 is 12 residues. The CDR3 DNA reads as TGCAGCGGGGGGGGACAGGGCTCGGGCTACACCTTC. This gives the protein CSGGGQGSGYTF.

J is TRBJ2-5 and V is TRBV11-3; unclear D gene. V was pared by 2 bases and J by 1 base, with 5 bases between. CDR1 SGHNT and CDR2 YENEEA come from the germline V gene. This CDR3 region has 13 residues. The CDR3 spells CASSLSFQETQYF. CDR3 nucleotides: TGTGCCAGCAGCTTAAGCTTCCAAGAGACCCAGTACTTC.

V gene TRBV5-1 combines with J gene TRBJ2-2, with 8 bases lining up with TRBD2. Per germline, CDR1 SGHRS and CDR2 YFSETQ. The CDR3 has 15 residues. V lost 0 bases, J lost 5 bases, and 3 bases stayed unmatched. In DNA form, the CDR3 reads TGCGCCAGCAGCTTGGCGACTAGCGCGACCGGGGAGCTGTTTTTT. It codes for CASSLATSATGELFF.

The chain employs TRBV7-8 and TRBJ2-1; the match to TRBD2 covers 9 bases. CDR3 length: 17 amino acids. The V gene end was trimmed by 0 bases and the J gene end by 5 bases; junction bases not matched to a gene: 8. The germline V gene encodes CDR1 SGHVS and CDR2 FQNEAQ. CDR3 sequence reads: CASSLATRLAENNEQFF. The CDR3 bases are TGTGCCAGCAGCTTAGCTACCCGACTAGCGGAAAACAATGAGCAGTTCTTC.

As DNA, the CDR3 is TGTGCCATCAGTGCAGGAGGCCTCACAGATACGCAGTATTTT. Translation: CAISAGGLTDTQYF. V and J are TRBV10-3 and TRBJ2-3; tentatively, D is TRBD2 (5 bases). Trimming cost V 4 bases and J 2 bases, with 10 bases left between them. The CDR3 runs to 14 residues. Germline lookup yields CDR1 ENHRY and CDR2 SYGVKD.

The V call is TRBV30, the J call TRBJ2-2; 12 nucleotides align to TRBD1. The germline gives CDR1 GTSNPN, CDR2 SVGIG (reference sequence). Trimming removed 4 bases from V and 1 base from J; junction bases left unmatched: 16. The CDR3 covers 20 residues. CDR3 sequence reads: CAWTQSWRDRGPWNTGELFF. CDR3 sequence (DNA): TGTGCCTGGACTCAATCATGGCGGGACAGGGGGCCTTGGAACACCGGGGAGCTGTTTTTT. Complete variable domain (other parts from reference TRBV30 and TRBJ2-2): SQTIHQWPATLVQPVGSPLSLECTVEGTSNPNLYWYRQAAGRGLQLLFYSVGIGQISSEVPQNLSASRPQDRQFILSSKKLLLSDSGFYLCAWTQSWRDRGPWNTGELFFGEGSRLTVL.

The chain links TRBV11-2 to TRBJ2-3, with D hard to call. The CDR3 contains 11 residues. The germline V gene has CDR1 SGHAT and CDR2 FQNNGV. The germline V and J ends were trimmed by 4 bases and 8 bases, with 7 bases remaining between them. The CDR3 is CASSSQSTQYF. The CDR3 nucleotides are TGTGCCAGCAGCTCGCAGTCTACGCAGTATTTT.

The chain's CDR3 is CASSQQGGRFQSSYEQYF. Written as DNA, the CDR3 is TGTGCCAGCAGCCAACAGGGGGGGAGATTCCAAAGCTCCTACGAGCAGTACTTC. This chain connects TRBV14 to TRBJ2-7; TRBD1 or TRBD2 may be the D gene (7 bases each). This CDR3 is 18 amino acids long. The V and J ends lost 2 bases and 0 bases respectively, with 20 bases between them. The germline V gene encodes CDR1 SGHDN and CDR2 FVKESK.

V gene TRBV6-4 combines with J gene TRBJ2-5; D is undetermined. V lost 1 base and J lost 5, with 14 bases in between. The CDR3 length is 15 residues. CDR1 is MRHNA, CDR2 SNTAGT, per germline. The CDR3, as DNA: TGTGCCAGCAGTGACTTGGGCCTACAATGTGAGACCCAGTACTTC. This gives the protein CASSDLGLQCETQYF.

The chain recombines TRBV19 with TRBJ2-2, with 7 nucleotides matching TRBD1. Germline CDR1 is LNHDA and CDR2 is SQIVND (reference sequence). CDR3 length: 15 residues. Losses at the gene ends were 7 bases for V and 11 bases for J; bases not matched to a gene: 16. CDR3 sequence: CASTITGQVHGELFF. In DNA form, the CDR3 reads TGTGCCAGTACCATTACAGGACAGGTCCACGGAGAGCTGTTTTTT.

The CDR3, as DNA: TGCAGCGTTGAAGTGGCAGCAGATCAGCCCCAGCATTTT. Protein product: CSVEVAADQPQHF. The chain joins TRBV29-1 to TRBJ1-5, with no clear D. V lost 1 base to trimming and J lost 5 bases, with 9 bases between them. Germline CDR1 reads SQVTM; CDR2 reads ANQGSEA. The CDR3 sequence is 13 residues long.

The V and J genes are TRBV6-1 and TRBJ1-5, with D tentatively TRBD1 (6 bases). Trimming removed 3 bases from V and 6 bases from J, with 9 bases in between. Germline CDR1 is MNHNS and CDR2 is SASEGT. The CDR3 totals 13 residues. Here the CDR3 reads CASSEGGSQPQHF. The CDR3 region has the DNA TGTGCCAGCAGTGAGGGGGGCAGTCAGCCCCAGCATTTT.

This sequence joins TRBV28 and TRBJ1-6, with D unclear. With 6 bases removed from V and 0 bases from J, the gap between germline ends came to 18 bases. CDR3 length equals 18 residues. Germline V gives CDR1 MDHEN, CDR2 SYDVKM. The CDR3 loop is CASSLPLAASSYNSPLHF. CDR3 nucleotide sequence: TGTGCCAGCAGCCTCCCCCTGGCGGCTAGCTCCTATAATTCACCCCTCCACTTT.

The V call is TRBV6-4, the J call TRBJ1-5; D perhaps matches TRBD1 (6 bases). V was cut by 6 bases and J by 4 bases, with 19 bases left in between. This CDR3 spans 16 amino acids. Germline V gene data show CDR1 as MRHNA and CDR2 as SNTAGT. The CDR3, as DNA: TGTGCCAGCAGAAATTACGGGACACCAATAAATCAGCCCCAGCATTTT. Translated, it gives CASRNYGTPINQPQHF.

This chain joins TRBV14 and TRBJ1-4; D is unclear. CDR3 length: 14 amino acids. Looked up from germline, CDR1 is SGHDN and CDR2 is FVKESK. V gave up 1 base and J gave up 7 bases, with 10 bases separating them. The CDR3, as DNA: TGTGCCAGCAGCCAAGCGGGGATTGGTGAAAAACTGTTTTTT. Translated: CASSQAGIGEKLFF.

The chain is built from TRBV19 and TRBJ2-5; possibly TRBD1 for D (5 bases). Per germline, CDR1 LNHDA and CDR2 SQIVND (reference sequence). This CDR3 spans 14 amino acids. Trimming took 5 bases from V and 5 from J, leaving 15 bases between them. The DNA for the CDR3 is TGTGCCAGTAGTCCCCGCCGAGCAGGGGAGACCCAGTACTTC. Protein product: CASSPRRAGETQYF.

This chain links TRBV6-6 with TRBJ1-1; D possibly corresponds to TRBD1 (6 bases). The V end was cut by 5 bases, the J end by 1 base, with 17 bases between. CDR3 size: 16 residues. Per the germline V gene, CDR1 is MNHNY and CDR2 is SVGAGI (reference sequence). CDR3 DNA sequence: TGTGCCAGCAGTCCTCATCTACAGGGTGGGAACACTGAAGCTTTCTTT. Protein product: CASSPHLQGGNTEAFF.